These 30 T cell receptor beta chains originate from one sample sequenced in a study of CD8+CD57+ T cells in acquired aplastic anemia. The sequenced patients had an expansion of CD8+CD57+ cells seen by flow cytometry. Genomic DNA, serving as template, underwent TCR beta VDJ and CDR3 profiling. MiXCR, run by TCRdb on the reads, gives a single entry per CDR3 protein. The sample includes 270,000 or so distinct CDR3 sequences, roughly 80% seen only once; the top ten take 40% to 50%. What was sequenced was sorted CD4+, CD8+, or CD8+CD57+ T cells (not recorded which) from PBMCs. Receptors originate from a human donor with aplastic anemia.

In nucleotides, the CDR3 is TGTGCCAGCAGCTCACGCGCGGGGACGGCGAACAATCAGCCCCAGCATTTT. Its translation: CASSSRAGTANNQPQHF. The chain is built from TRBV5-4 and TRBJ1-5; D might be TRBD1 (5 bases). CDR1 and CDR2 (germline): SGHNT, YYREEE (reference sequence). The ends were cut back, 3 bases at V and 3 bases at J, with 19 bases in the middle. The CDR3 is 17 amino acids.

This clonotype has just one count. DNA of the CDR3: TGCAGTGCTAGAGTACAGGGGCTTTACGAGCAGTACTTC. Translation gives CSARVQGLYEQYF. The J gene is TRBJ2-7, the V gene TRBV20-1; 7 nucleotides line up with TRBD1. The CDR3 sequence is 13 residues long. The junction had 4 bases not matched to a gene; V was cut back by 1 base and J by 4 bases. Germline-derived CDR1 and CDR2 are DFQATT and SNEGSKA (reference sequence).

Concerning this clonotype itself: No conserved phenylalanine or tryptophan is present at the end of the CDR3, so a read error is the likely explanation. The chain has TRBV2 and TRBJ1-1; D is perhaps TRBD1 (5 bases). Germline V gene lookup returns CDR1 SNHLY and CDR2 FYNNEI. The CDR3 contains 14 residues. Trimming left V 1 base short and J 8 bases short, with 14 bases between. CDR3 coding DNA: TGTGCCAGCAGTGAAGGGGGGGAACATGAGGAAGCTTTCGTT. Translating gives CASSEGGEHEEAFV.

V is TRBV5-1 and J is TRBJ2-5; 8 bases align to TRBD2. J lost 6 bases, V lost 2 bases, and 6 bases had no gene match. Germline V CDR1 and CDR2: SGHRS, YFSETQ. The CDR3 sequence is 14 residues long. The CDR3 spells CASSLSGGHKTQYF. CDR3 coding DNA: TGCGCCAGCAGCTTATCGGGGGGGCACAAGACCCAGTACTTC.

Notes on this clonotype: One junction end disagrees with the germline gene, perhaps due to a read error. The chain joins TRBV9 to TRBJ2-3; TRBD1 agrees at 7 bases. Looked up from germline, CDR1 is SGDLS and CDR2 is YYNGEE. The CDR3 loop spans 13 amino acids. The CDR3 protein is CASSLSSTGVTDF. The CDR3 coding sequence is TGTGCCAGCAGCTTGAGTAGTACAGGGGTCACTGATTTT.

This chain joins TRBV24-1 and TRBJ2-7; maybe TRBD1 (5 bases). Between the trimmed V and J ends, which lost 6 bases and 3 bases, there was a span of 14 bases. Germline CDR1 reads KGHDR; CDR2 reads SFDVKD. This CDR3 spans 14 amino acids. CDR3 region: CATSYEQGSYEQYF. The CDR3 DNA is TGTGCCACCAGTTACGAGCAGGGTAGCTACGAGCAGTACTTC.

The genes are TRBV19 and TRBJ2-3; no clear D gene. V was trimmed by 3 bases and J by 4 bases, leaving 5 bases between them. The CDR3 has 12 amino acids. The germline V gene has CDR1 LNHDA and CDR2 SQIVND (reference sequence). The CDR3 region is CASSIQADTQYF. The CDR3 DNA reads as TGTGCCAGTAGTATTCAGGCAGATACGCAGTATTTT.

As to this clonotype: This CDR3 is missing its conserved last phenylalanine or tryptophan, likely due to a read error. The DNA is left out, because the CDR3 cannot be placed on it with certainty; the CDR3 is given as TCRdb lists it. This chain joins TRBV9 and TRBJ2-1; the table gives TRBD1 as D, unverified against the DNA. The V gene's germline CDR1 is SGDLS and CDR2 YYNGEE. 13 amino acids form the CDR3, both terminal residues included. The CDR3 sequence: CASSEWWTDNTVV.

The V and J genes are TRBV11-3 and TRBJ1-6, with a tentative D call TRBD1 (5 bases). V was cut by 0 bases and J by 8 bases, with 11 bases left in between. The CDR3 extends over 15 amino acids. Germline loops: CDR1 SGHNT, CDR2 YENEEA. The CDR3: CASSLDLTADSPLHF. The CDR3 DNA reads as TGTGCCAGCAGCTTAGATCTGACAGCGGATTCACCCCTCCACTTT.

This clonotype was observed a few times. This CDR3 reads CSARDRDRGNEKLFF. The CDR3 nucleotides are TGCAGTGCTAGAGACAGAGACAGGGGCAATGAAAAACTGTTTTTT. The genes are TRBV20-1 and TRBJ1-4; 8 nucleotides agree with TRBD1. J gave up 5 bases and V 0 bases, and 5 bases lay outside the gene matches. The germline V gene encodes CDR1 DFQATT and CDR2 SNEGSKA (reference sequence). CDR3 length: 15 residues.

This clonotype is a singleton in its sample. This chain connects TRBV2 to TRBJ1-2; TRBD1 matches 9 bases. The V gene's germline CDR1 is SNHLY and CDR2 FYNNEI. The CDR3 length is 13 residues. The ends lost 8 bases at V and 4 bases at J; junction bases unmatched: 5. In DNA form, the CDR3 reads TGTGCCAGCCACCGGGACAGGGTCTATGGCTACACCTTC. This encodes CASHRDRVYGYTF.

The chain couples TRBV11-2 to TRBJ2-7; TRBD1 aligns across 10 bases. Germline trimming cut 5 bases from V and 1 base from J; bases unmatched to any gene: 14. The CDR3 runs 18 residues. Germline V gives CDR1 SGHAT, CDR2 FQNNGV. The CDR3 nucleotides read TGTGCCAGCAGCAATGGACAGGGGGGGACAGCCCTTTCCTACGAGCAGTACGTC. It translates to CASSNGQGGTALSYEQYV.

The CDR3 DNA reads TGCAGTGCTAGTAGTTGCGGACGGAAGAACACTGAAGCTTTCTTT. The encoded protein is CSASSCGRKNTEAFF. This chain joins TRBV20-1 and TRBJ1-1; D not resolved. Germline loops: CDR1 DFQATT, CDR2 SNEGSKA (reference sequence). Trimming took 3 bases from V and 1 from J, leaving 15 bases between them. This CDR3 is built from 15 residues.

As concerns this clonotype: The conserved phenylalanine or tryptophan is not found at the CDR3 terminus, so this likely reflects a read error. It is unclear where the CDR3 begins or ends on the DNA, so no DNA is shown, and the CDR3 is as TCRdb lists it. The chain is built from TRBV2 and TRBJ1-1; the table's D gene call, TRBD1, was not cross checked with the DNA. The CDR3 is made up of 15 amino acids, end residues included. Germline CDR1 and CDR2: SNHLY and FYNNEI. The CDR3 region is CASGVGGTGTQYFGL.

Turning to this clonotype: Mismatch with germline at one junction end may stem from a read error. The chain has TRBV11-1 and TRBJ2-1; possibly TRBD2 for D (5 bases). Germline V gene data show CDR1 as SGHAT and CDR2 as FQDESV (reference sequence). This CDR3 is built from 16 residues. The CDR3: CASSLNTRASYNEQFF. CDR3 DNA: TGCGCCAGCAGCTTGAATACGAGGGCCTCCTACAATGAGCAGTTCTTC.

This chain connects TRBV5-1 to TRBJ2-7; D not resolved. Per the germline V gene, CDR1 is SGHRS and CDR2 is YFSETQ. V was cut by 4 bases and J by 1 base, with 24 bases left in between. The CDR3 length is 18 residues. CDR3 loop: CASSGEVGATALSYEQYV. In DNA form, the CDR3 reads TGCGCCAGCAGCGGTGAGGTGGGCGCCACAGCCCTTTCCTACGAGCAGTACGTC.

To note about this clonotype: A junction end diverges from the germline sequence, so it may reflect a read error. The chain employs TRBV20-1 and TRBJ2-1, with D maybe TRBD2 (5 bases). The germline V gene has CDR1 DFQATT and CDR2 SNEGSKA (reference sequence). The CDR3 consists of 14 residues. For the CDR3, the DNA is TGCAGTGCGAGAGGGTCGGACTCCTACAATGAGCAGTTCTTC. It specifies CSARGSDSYNEQFF.

The CDR3 coding sequence is TGTGCCAGCAAGATCGGAAGAGCGTACAATGAGCAGTTCTTC. Translation gives CASKIGRAYNEQFF. The V gene is TRBV11-3, the J gene TRBJ2-1; D remains unclear. With 7 bases removed from V and 4 bases from J, the gap between germline ends came to 14 bases. Germline V gene data show CDR1 as SGHNT and CDR2 as YENEEA. CDR3 length equals 14 residues.

As for this clonotype: Likely a read error: the CDR3 ends without its conserved phenylalanine or tryptophan. No DNA is shown, since the ends of the CDR3 on it are uncertain; the CDR3 is the one TCRdb lists. The chain links TRBV15 to TRBJ2-6; the table's D call TRBD1 went unverified against the DNA. The CDR3 length is 16 residues, termini included. Germline V lookup: CDR1 LNHNV, CDR2 YYDKDF (reference sequence). The CDR3 sequence: CATSIAGEQEAKVLTP.

This rearrangement joins TRBV19 to TRBJ2-7, with 9 nucleotides matching TRBD2. Germline CDR1 and CDR2: LNHDA and SQIVND (reference sequence). Trimming removed 9 bases from V and 3 bases from J; junction bases left unmatched: 12. The CDR3 is made up of 15 amino acids. The CDR3 spells CASSLASGAFYEQYF. For the CDR3, the DNA is TGTGCCAGCAGCCTGGCTAGCGGGGCCTTCTACGAGCAGTACTTC.

The chain combines TRBV9 with TRBJ1-2, with D possibly being TRBD1 (6 bases). Per the germline V gene, CDR1 is SGDLS and CDR2 is YYNGEE. The V end lost 3 bases, the J end lost 3 bases, and 15 bases lay between the germline ends. The CDR3 sequence is 15 residues long. The CDR3 sequence is CASSGQERLDYGYTF. CDR3 coding DNA: TGTGCCAGCAGCGGACAGGAGCGGCTGGACTATGGCTACACCTTC.

V gene TRBV5-1 combines with J gene TRBJ2-3; D gene unclear. This CDR3 contains 15 residues. Trimming stripped 4 bases from V and 5 bases from J, with 17 bases between. From germline, CDR1 is SGHRS and CDR2 YFSETQ. Here the CDR3 DNA reads TGCGCCAGCAGCATGGTAGGGTGTGGAAAAGATACGCAGTATTTT. Its translation is CASSMVGCGKDTQYF.

The chain is built from TRBV2 and TRBJ1-1; 7 positions agree with TRBD1. V lost 8 bases, J lost 13 bases, and 22 bases stayed unmatched. Germline V gives CDR1 SNHLY, CDR2 FYNNEI. The CDR3 has 15 residues. The CDR3 bases are TGTGCCAGCGGCGTAGGGGGCACAGATACGCAGTATTTTTTCTTT. Translating it yields CASGVGGTDTQYFFF.

Concerning this clonotype itself: The junction departs from the called germline gene at one end, perhaps through a read error. This chain joins TRBV7-3 and TRBJ2-3, with unresolved D. Germline V gene lookup returns CDR1 SGHTA and CDR2 FQGTGA. This CDR3 spans 14 amino acids. The CDR3 reads CASSAQSTHNTHYF. The CDR3, as DNA: TGTGCCAGCAGCGCCCAGAGCACTCACAATACGCATTATTTT.

To note about this clonotype: No conserved phenylalanine or tryptophan ends this CDR3, so it is likely a read error. CDR3: CASRPGSGELFL. The CDR3 DNA sequence: TGTGCCAGCAGACCCGGGAGCGGGGAGCTGTTTCTT. The V gene is TRBV7-8, the J gene TRBJ2-2, with D maybe TRBD2 (6 bases). Per the germline V gene, CDR1 is SGHVS and CDR2 is FQNEAQ. Trimming pared 6 bases from V and 7 bases from J, leaving 9 bases between. The CDR3 runs 12 residues.

The chain has TRBV7-9 and TRBJ1-6; D ambiguous. Germline CDR1 reads SEHNR; CDR2 reads FQNEAQ (reference sequence). Trimming cost V 4 bases and J 16 bases, with 26 bases left between them. This CDR3 comprises 16 residues. CDR3: CASSSESPSTDTQLHF. The CDR3 bases are TGTGCCAGCAGCTCCGAGAGCCCTAGCACAGATACGCAGCTCCACTTT.

As for this clonotype: Sequence at one end of the junction differs from germline and may be a read error. This chain joins TRBV29-1 and TRBJ2-3, with a possible D match to TRBD2 (5 bases). Germline loops: CDR1 SQVTM, CDR2 ANQGSEA. The CDR3 totals 14 residues. In DNA, the CDR3 is TGCGGCGGTAGCCTAGAGGGAGAAACAGCTGAGCAGTACTTT. This encodes CGGSLEGETAEQYF.

V usage is TRBV7-2 and J usage is TRBJ1-1, with 9 positions matching TRBD1. CDR3 length: 15 amino acids. V was pared by 3 bases and J by 14 bases, with 16 bases of the junction left unmatched. CDR1 and CDR2 (germline): SGHTA, FQGNSA. CDR3 DNA sequence: TGTGCCAGCAGCTTGACAGGGGGAGGCGACTATGGCTACTTCTTT. It encodes CASSLTGGGDYGYFF.

A remark on this clonotype: The junction departs from germline at one end; a sequencing error may be responsible. V usage is TRBV19 and J usage is TRBJ2-3; 7 bases agree with TRBD2. The CDR3 sequence is 14 residues long. CDR1 is LNHDA, CDR2 SQIVND, per germline (reference sequence). The CDR3 DNA is TGTGCCAGCAGTATGGGGGGGGATCCCTATACGGAGTATTTT. Translated, it gives CASSMGGDPYTEYF.

A word on this clonotype: An end of the junction differs from the germline gene, which may be a read error. The rearrangement joins TRBV11-3 to TRBJ1-5, with 7 bases that match TRBD1. The CDR3 is made up of 16 amino acids. Germline V gene sequence: CDR1 SGHNT, CDR2 YENEEA. The DNA of the CDR3 is TGTGCCGGCAGCTTAGATCTGACAGGGTGGAATCAGCCCCAGCATTTT. Translated, it gives CAGSLDLTGWNQPQHF.